This T cell receptor (beta chain) was recovered during a study of blood T cell repertoires in COVID-19. Study information: T cells, B-cell-depleted T cells, or PBMCs supplied cDNA or gDNA.

Patients from Seattle were sampled longitudinally, starting during active infection. This CDR3 comprises 13 residues. Germline loops: CDR1 LNHDA, CDR2 SQIVND (reference sequence). Deletions cut 7 bases from V and 4 bases from J, with 13 bases between. Clones were sequenced by immunoSEQ multiplex PCR, and TCRdb holds only the in-frame ones, with some missing. The table records over 150,000 clones, around 86% of them present only once. This TCR came from a man aged 55-75 years with COVID-19, enrolled during active disease. The V and J genes are TRBV19 and TRBJ1-1, with D maybe TRBD1 (5 bases). The sequencing sample was made of peripheral blood. CDR3 amino acids: CASTPGLRTEAFF. CDR3 in DNA: TGTGCCAGTACCCCGGGACTGCGCACTGAAGCTTTCTTT.